This entry is about one T cell receptor beta chain. This entry belongs to a study of blood T cell repertoires in COVID-19. In the study overall: Acute-phase and convalescent COVID-19 samples originated in the United States, Italy and Spain. T cells, B-cell-depleted T cells, or PBMCs supplied cDNA or gDNA.

Germline V CDR1 and CDR2: PRHDT, FYEKMQ (reference sequence). The length of the CDR3 is 16 residues. The junction had 9 bases not matched to a gene; V was cut back by 4 bases and J by 3 bases. In the study's own analysis: It was from reference gene primer amplification that nucleated cell counts were estimated. Some clones are missing from TCRdb's copy, which holds only in-frame ones; the method was immunoSEQ multiplex PCR. D and trimming come from the DNA, and the V and J calls and clone size come from that table. The table has more than 300,000 clones, roughly 82% seen once. This chain uses TRBV13 with TRBJ1-1, with 9 bases matching TRBD1. The sequenced sample was peripheral blood. The sequence was collected from a woman aged 45-59 years with acute or convalescent COVID-19. DNA of the CDR3: TGTGCCAGCAGCTACTTACCGACAGGGGGATACACTGAAGCTTTCTTT. The encoded protein is CASSYLPTGGYTEAFF.